This T cell receptor (beta chain) was documented in a study of T cell repertoires in cytomegalovirus infection. Study as a whole: Indicated by public TCR beta signatures were CMV infection and matching HLA type. Study observations and caveats: Ex vivo responses were dominated by HLA-C-restricted CMV-specific TCR beta clonotypes. Summed frequency of public TCR beta families distinguished CMV carriers with the relevant HLA.

Comment on this clonotype: What it recognizes is unknown. One end of the junction varies from germline; a read error may be responsible.

TCRdb re-called the reads through MiXCR, storing one row per CDR3 protein. In the table there are approximately 140,000 distinct CDR3 sequences, 8.8% of which are singletons. The germline V gene has CDR1 LNHDA and CDR2 SQIVND (reference sequence). CDR3 length: 13 amino acids. Sequencing was performed on PBMCs. This sequence originates from a human donor in good health (CMV status not recorded). Some clones in this sample may be carry-over from other donors' samples. This chain uses TRBV19 with TRBJ1-5; D is perhaps TRBD1 (6 bases). In nucleotides, the CDR3 is TGTGCCAGTGGGGACACGAGCAATCCGCCCCAGCAGTTT. Amino acid sequence: CASGDTSNPPQQF.